This TCR beta chain appears in the sequencing data of a study of T cell repertoires in cytomegalovirus infection. The germline gives CDR1 SGHNT, CDR2 YYREEE (reference sequence). The CDR3 totals 16 residues. V lost 1 base, J lost 0 bases, and 13 bases lay in between. TCRdb re-called the reads through MiXCR, storing one row per CDR3 protein. The data contain some 250,000 distinct CDR3 sequences, roughly 9.1% of them seen just once; the ten biggest clones take up roughly 16%. This clonotype was recorded once. This clonotype originated in a human donor in good health (CMV status not recorded). Some clones in this sample may be carry-over from other donors' samples. Material for sequencing was PBMCs. The chain recombines TRBV5-4 with TRBJ2-5; D is perhaps TRBD1 (7 bases). The CDR3 DNA reads as TGTGCCAGCAGCTTGCCGGCAGGGGGGTACCAAGAGACCCAGTACTTC. As protein: CASSLPAGGYQETQYF.